These T cell receptor beta chains were read from a single sample in a study of Graves' ophthalmopathy and Graves' hyperthyroidism. Each CDR3 protein is one row after TCRdb ran MiXCR on the multiplex PCR reads. The sample contains approximately 330,000 distinct CDR3 sequences, about a sixth of which appear only once. Specimen: peripheral blood. All receptors come from an adult man with Graves' ophthalmopathy. The CDR3 runs from the conserved cysteine through the conserved F or W. A D gene is named only where the DNA matches it firmly. Clone sizes are given selectively: once, few, many, or a class where the clone is expanded.

v_gene,j_gene,d_gene,abundance,CDR3aa,CDR3nt
TRBV19,TRBJ2-2,-,few,CASSIYGATNTGELFF,TGTGCCAGTAGTATATACGGGGCCACGAACACCGGGGAGCTGTTTTTT
TRBV5-1,TRBJ1-1,TRBD1,many,CASSLGQGANGEAFF,TGCGCCAGCAGCTTGGGACAGGGGGCGAATGGTGAAGCTTTCTTT
TRBV6-1,TRBJ1-2,-,many,CASRAPVYGYTF,TGTGCCAGCAGGGCGCCGGTTTATGGCTACACCTTC
TRBV5-1,TRBJ1-1,TRBD1,many,CASSWTNRGGTEAFF,TGCGCCAGCAGCTGGACAAACAGGGGAGGCACTGAAGCTTTCTTT
TRBV9,TRBJ2-7,TRBD2,-,CASSARELAGFYEQYF,TGTGCCAGCAGCGCTCGCGAACTAGCGGGGTTCTACGAGCAGTACTTC
TRBV5-1,TRBJ1-1,-,many,CASSGGGGTEAFF,TGCGCCAGCAGCGGAGGGGGGGGAACTGAAGCTTTCTTT
TRBV12-3/TRBV12-4,TRBJ1-1,TRBD1,-,CASDAPGQGRLAFF,TGTGCCAGCGATGCTCCGGGACAGGGCCGTTTGGCTTTCTTT
TRBV2,TRBJ1-3,TRBD1,many,CASSRDSQNTIYF,TGTGCCAGCAGCCGGGACAGTCAAAACACCATATATTTT
TRBV12-3/TRBV12-4,TRBJ1-1,TRBD1,many,CASSPRDREMNTEAFF,TGTGCCAGCAGTCCACGGGACAGGGAGATGAACACTGAAGCTTTCTTT
TRBV12-3/TRBV12-4,TRBJ2-7,TRBD2,many,CASSPRLADSYEQYF,TGTGCCAGCAGTCCGCGACTAGCGGACTCCTACGAGCAGTACTTC
TRBV19,TRBJ1-1,-,many,CASSIAVVDTEAFF,TGTGCCAGTAGTATAGCGGTGGTGGACACTGAAGCTTTCTTT
TRBV28,TRBJ1-5,-,many,CASTSGAGFQPQHF,TGTGCCAGCACCAGTGGAGCAGGGTTTCAGCCCCAGCATTTT
TRBV28,TRBJ1-1,-,-,CASSFPARANTEAFF,TGTGCCAGCAGTTTTCCGGCCAGGGCTAACACTGAAGCTTTCTTT
TRBV12-3/TRBV12-4,TRBJ2-7,TRBD1,many,CASSWDRTREQYF,TGTGCCAGCAGTTGGGACAGGACGAGAGAGCAGTACTTC
TRBV6-4,TRBJ1-5,TRBD1,many,CASSTYKGTGGVNQPQHF,TGTGCCAGCAGCACGTATAAAGGTACAGGGGGTGTCAATCAGCCCCAGCATTTT
TRBV5-1,TRBJ2-7,-,few,CASSLVSGSFEQSF,TGCGCCAGCAGCTTGGTCTCGGGTTCTTTCGAGCAGTCCTTC
TRBV12-3/TRBV12-4,TRBJ1-1,TRBD1,many,CASSPGTGLSHTEAFF,TGTGCCAGCAGCCCAGGGACAGGGTTGAGTCACACTGAAGCTTTCTTT
TRBV6-5,TRBJ2-2,-,many,CASSSPNGELFF,TGTGCCAGCAGTTCCCCCAACGGGGAGCTGTTTTTT
TRBV30,TRBJ2-2,TRBD1,many,CAWGQGAVTGELFF,TGTGCCTGGGGACAGGGGGCTGTCACCGGGGAGCTGTTTTTT
TRBV5-1,TRBJ2-2,-,-,CASSRSLPGELFF,TGCGCCAGCAGCCGTAGTCTGCCCGGGGAGCTGTTTTTT
TRBV7-6,TRBJ1-1,TRBD1,-,CASSLGQGGRGRLNTEAFF,TGTGCCAGCAGCTTGGGACAGGGCGGGCGAGGTCGCCTGAACACTGAAGCTTTCTTT
TRBV11-2,TRBJ2-7,-,many,CASSLNPVGWSSYEQYF,TGTGCCAGCAGCTTAAATCCAGTTGGATGGAGCTCCTACGAGCAGTACTTC
TRBV6-7,TRBJ1-2,-,many,CASSGDGPIGYTF,TGTGCCAGCAGTGGGGACGGCCCTATTGGCTACACCTTC
TRBV29-1,TRBJ2-7,TRBD1,-,CSVVRGLEQYF,TGCAGCGTTGTAAGGGGGCTCGAGCAGTACTTC
TRBV28,TRBJ1-6,-,many,CASKRAPYNSPLHF,TGTGCCAGCAAAAGGGCGCCCTATAATTCACCCCTCCACTTT